The 5 T cell receptor beta chains reported below all come from one sample, sequenced in a study of OX40 agonist ivuxolimab in advanced cancers. Only in-frame clones appear in the TCRdb table, and some are missing; sequencing was by immunoSEQ multiplex PCR. The sample shows over 70,000 clones, 85% to 90% of them seen only once. The sample in question was CD4+ or CD8+ T cells sorted from blood, obtained in a trial of the OX40 agonist ivuxolimab. The receptors were gathered from an adult with an advanced solid tumor such as melanoma, head and neck, liver or kidney cancer.

The genes are TRBV7-2 and TRBJ2-3; D not certain. This CDR3 has 15 residues. From germline, CDR1 is SGHTA and CDR2 FQGNSA. Trimming pared 5 bases from V and 6 bases from J, leaving 18 bases between. In DNA form, the CDR3 reads TGTGCCAGCAGCATCGGTTATAACGCGGCGGATACGCAGTATTTT. Encoded protein: CASSIGYNAADTQYF. The complete variable domain, with remaining parts taken from reference TRBV7-2 and TRBJ2-3, reads GAGVSQSPSNKVTEKGKDVELRCDPISGHTALYWYRQSLGQGLEFLIYFQGNSAPDKSGLPSDRFSAERTGGSVSTLTIQRTQQEDSAVYLCASSIGYNAADTQYFGPGTRLTVL.

This chain connects TRBV19 to TRBJ2-3; tentatively, D is TRBD1 (8 bases). The CDR3 contains 15 residues. Germline lookup yields CDR1 LNHDA and CDR2 SQIVND (reference sequence). Trimming took off 6 bases at V and 2 bases at J, with 15 bases between the two ends. DNA for the CDR3: TGTGCCAGTAGCTTACAGGGGGGGCACACAGATACGCAGTATTTT. Encoded protein: CASSLQGGHTDTQYF.

This clone came up many times. The rearrangement joins TRBV10-3 to TRBJ1-1; tentatively, D is TRBD1 (5 bases). The V gene lost 3 bases and the J gene lost 0 bases, with 8 bases spanning the gap. CDR3 size: 14 residues. Germline V gene lookup returns CDR1 ENHRY and CDR2 SYGVKD. CDR3 nucleotides: TGTGCCATCAGTGATGGGGACTTGAACACTGAAGCTTTCTTT. This encodes CAISDGDLNTEAFF.

The J gene is TRBJ2-3, the V gene TRBV6-6, with 11 bases fitting TRBD1. Germline loops: CDR1 MNHNY, CDR2 SVGAGI (reference sequence). This CDR3 is built from 15 residues. After removal of 1 base from V and 4 bases from J, the junction contained 1 base not matched to a gene. The DNA for the CDR3 is TGTGCCAGCAGTTACTTGGGACAGGGGGCAGATACGCAGTATTTT. This translates into CASSYLGQGADTQYF.

This clone was seen a few times. The chain is built from TRBV30 and TRBJ1-5, with D unresolved. The CDR3 has 15 amino acids. Trimming pared 0 bases from V and 0 bases from J, leaving 9 bases between. Germline V gives CDR1 GTSNPN, CDR2 SVGIG (reference sequence). CDR3 DNA sequence: TGTGCCTGGAGTGTACGTACGGATAGCAATCAGCCCCAGCATTTT. Translated, it gives CAWSVRTDSNQPQHF.